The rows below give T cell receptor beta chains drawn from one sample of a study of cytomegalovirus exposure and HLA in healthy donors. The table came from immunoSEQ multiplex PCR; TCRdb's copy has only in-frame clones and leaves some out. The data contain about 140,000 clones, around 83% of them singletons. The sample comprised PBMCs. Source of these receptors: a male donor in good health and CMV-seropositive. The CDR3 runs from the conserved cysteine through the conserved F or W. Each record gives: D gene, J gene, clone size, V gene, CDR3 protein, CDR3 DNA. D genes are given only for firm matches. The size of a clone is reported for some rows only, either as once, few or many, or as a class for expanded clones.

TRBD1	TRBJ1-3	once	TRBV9	CASSVAPGQREIGNTIYF	TGTGCCAGCAGCGTAGCCCCGGGACAGAGAGAAATTGGAAACACCATATATTTT
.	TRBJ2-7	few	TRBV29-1	CSVEVGGYEQYF	TGCAGCGTTGAAGTCGGCGGCTACGAGCAGTACTTC
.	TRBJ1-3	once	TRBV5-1	CASSLTTPTGTGNTIYF	TGCGCCAGCAGCCTAACCACTCCTACAGGGACTGGAAACACCATATATTTT
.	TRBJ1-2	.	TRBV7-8	CASSPGGRDGYTF	TGTGCCAGCAGCCCGGGGGGCCGAGATGGCTACACCTTC
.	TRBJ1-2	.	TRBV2	CASITLDRANYGYTF	TGTGCCAGCATCACCCTGGACAGAGCTAACTATGGCTACACCTTC
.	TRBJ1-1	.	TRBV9	CASSVGRGAQGNTEAFF	TGTGCCAGCAGCGTAGGTAGGGGAGCACAGGGGAACACTGAAGCTTTCTTT
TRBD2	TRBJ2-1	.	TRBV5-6	CASSLVGGWTSGTFF	TGTGCCAGCAGCTTGGTCGGGGGGTGGACTAGCGGGACGTTCTTC
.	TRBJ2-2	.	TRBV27	CASSAEYRDAGELFF	TGTGCCAGCAGCGCGGAATACAGGGATGCCGGGGAGCTGTTTTTT
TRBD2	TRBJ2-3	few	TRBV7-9	CASSPTSGGAKDTQYF	TGTGCCAGCAGCCCAACTAGCGGGGGGGCAAAGGATACGCAGTATTTT
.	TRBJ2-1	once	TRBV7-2	CASSLWWTNNEQFF	TGTGCCAGCAGCTTATGGTGGACAAACAATGAGCAGTTCTTC
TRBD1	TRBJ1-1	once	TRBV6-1	CASSEGQGWDTEAFF	TGTGCCAGCAGTGAGGGACAGGGGTGGGACACTGAAGCTTTCTTT
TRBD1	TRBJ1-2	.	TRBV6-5	CASRSGGSNYGYTF	TGTGCCAGCAGGTCAGGGGGCTCTAACTATGGCTACACCTTC
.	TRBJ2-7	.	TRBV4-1	CASSHPQGSYEQYF	TGCGCCAGCAGCCACCCACAGGGCTCCTACGAGCAGTACTTC
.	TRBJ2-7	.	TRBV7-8	CASSLGRAYEQYF	TGTGCCAGCAGCTTGGGGCGAGCCTACGAGCAGTACTTC
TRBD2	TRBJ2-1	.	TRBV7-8	CASSRAGTSGRNSYNEQFF	TGTGCCAGCAGCCGCGCCGGGACTAGCGGGAGAAACTCCTACAATGAGCAGTTCTTC
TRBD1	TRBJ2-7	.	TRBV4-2	CASSQELQGVGEQYF	TGTGCCAGCAGCCAAGAGTTGCAGGGGGTTGGCGAGCAGTACTTC
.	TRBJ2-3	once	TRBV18	CASSQRIETDTQYF	TGTGCCAGCTCACAACGAATTGAGACAGATACGCAGTATTTT
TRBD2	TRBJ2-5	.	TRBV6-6	CASSKGRGEGRETQYF	TGTGCCAGCAGTAAGGGGCGGGGGGAAGGGAGGGAGACCCAGTACTTC
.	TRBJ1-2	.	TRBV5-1	CASSFTGINYGYTF	TGCGCCAGCAGCTTTACAGGGATTAACTATGGCTACACCTTC
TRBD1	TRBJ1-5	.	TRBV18	CASSPETGFRQPQHF	TGTGCCAGCTCACCAGAGACAGGGTTTCGTCAGCCCCAGCATTTT
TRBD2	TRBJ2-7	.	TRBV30	CAAQRGPTPYEQYF	TGTGCCGCCCAGCGGGGACCCACGCCCTACGAGCAGTACTTC
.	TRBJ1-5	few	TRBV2	CASREGNQPQHF	TGTGCCAGCAGGGAGGGGAATCAGCCCCAGCATTTT
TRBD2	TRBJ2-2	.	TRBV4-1	CASSLSGVGVTGELFF	TGCGCCAGCAGCCTTAGCGGGGTTGGGGTAACCGGGGAGCTGTTTTTT
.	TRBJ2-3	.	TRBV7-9	CASSLVLRGYTDTQYF	TGTGCCAGCAGCTTAGTGCTCAGGGGATACACAGATACGCAGTATTTT
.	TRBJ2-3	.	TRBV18	CASSPLDGGGTDTQYF	TGTGCCAGCTCCCCGCTTGACGGAGGAGGGACAGATACGCAGTATTTT
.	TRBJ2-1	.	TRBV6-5	CASSNGGYNEQFF	TGTGCCAGCAGTAATGGGGGGTACAATGAGCAGTTCTTC
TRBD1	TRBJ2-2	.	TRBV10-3	CAIRGQGTHTGELFF	TGTGCCATCAGGGGACAGGGGACTCACACCGGGGAGCTGTTTTTT
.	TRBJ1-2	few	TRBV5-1	CASSLDGGGSDGYTF	TGCGCCAGCAGCTTGGACGGGGGAGGATCGGATGGCTACACCTTC
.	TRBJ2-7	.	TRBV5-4	CASSLGASATYERYF	TGTGCCAGCAGCTTGGGGGCTAGCGCTACCTACGAGCGGTACTTC
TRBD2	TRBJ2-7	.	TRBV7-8	CASRPTGRLAVYEQYF	TGTGCCAGCAGGCCTACGGGGAGACTAGCGGTCTACGAGCAGTACTTC
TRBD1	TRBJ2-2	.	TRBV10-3	CAIQPGSGQGNTGELFF	TGTGCCATCCAACCGGGATCTGGACAGGGGAACACCGGGGAGCTGTTTTTT
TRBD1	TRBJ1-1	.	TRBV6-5	CASSFDRGRVEAFF	TGTGCCAGCAGTTTCGACAGGGGTCGGGTTGAAGCTTTCTTT
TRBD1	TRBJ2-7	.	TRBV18	CASSPPGTGGLEQYF	TGTGCCAGCTCACCTCCCGGGACAGGGGGCCTCGAGCAGTACTTC
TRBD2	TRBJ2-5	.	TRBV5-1	CASSVSGLGVQETQYF	TGCGCCAGCAGCGTCTCGGGACTAGGCGTCCAAGAGACCCAGTACTTC
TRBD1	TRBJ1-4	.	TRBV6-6	CASSGTGFEKLFF	TGTGCCAGCAGCGGGACAGGGTTTGAAAAACTGTTTTTT